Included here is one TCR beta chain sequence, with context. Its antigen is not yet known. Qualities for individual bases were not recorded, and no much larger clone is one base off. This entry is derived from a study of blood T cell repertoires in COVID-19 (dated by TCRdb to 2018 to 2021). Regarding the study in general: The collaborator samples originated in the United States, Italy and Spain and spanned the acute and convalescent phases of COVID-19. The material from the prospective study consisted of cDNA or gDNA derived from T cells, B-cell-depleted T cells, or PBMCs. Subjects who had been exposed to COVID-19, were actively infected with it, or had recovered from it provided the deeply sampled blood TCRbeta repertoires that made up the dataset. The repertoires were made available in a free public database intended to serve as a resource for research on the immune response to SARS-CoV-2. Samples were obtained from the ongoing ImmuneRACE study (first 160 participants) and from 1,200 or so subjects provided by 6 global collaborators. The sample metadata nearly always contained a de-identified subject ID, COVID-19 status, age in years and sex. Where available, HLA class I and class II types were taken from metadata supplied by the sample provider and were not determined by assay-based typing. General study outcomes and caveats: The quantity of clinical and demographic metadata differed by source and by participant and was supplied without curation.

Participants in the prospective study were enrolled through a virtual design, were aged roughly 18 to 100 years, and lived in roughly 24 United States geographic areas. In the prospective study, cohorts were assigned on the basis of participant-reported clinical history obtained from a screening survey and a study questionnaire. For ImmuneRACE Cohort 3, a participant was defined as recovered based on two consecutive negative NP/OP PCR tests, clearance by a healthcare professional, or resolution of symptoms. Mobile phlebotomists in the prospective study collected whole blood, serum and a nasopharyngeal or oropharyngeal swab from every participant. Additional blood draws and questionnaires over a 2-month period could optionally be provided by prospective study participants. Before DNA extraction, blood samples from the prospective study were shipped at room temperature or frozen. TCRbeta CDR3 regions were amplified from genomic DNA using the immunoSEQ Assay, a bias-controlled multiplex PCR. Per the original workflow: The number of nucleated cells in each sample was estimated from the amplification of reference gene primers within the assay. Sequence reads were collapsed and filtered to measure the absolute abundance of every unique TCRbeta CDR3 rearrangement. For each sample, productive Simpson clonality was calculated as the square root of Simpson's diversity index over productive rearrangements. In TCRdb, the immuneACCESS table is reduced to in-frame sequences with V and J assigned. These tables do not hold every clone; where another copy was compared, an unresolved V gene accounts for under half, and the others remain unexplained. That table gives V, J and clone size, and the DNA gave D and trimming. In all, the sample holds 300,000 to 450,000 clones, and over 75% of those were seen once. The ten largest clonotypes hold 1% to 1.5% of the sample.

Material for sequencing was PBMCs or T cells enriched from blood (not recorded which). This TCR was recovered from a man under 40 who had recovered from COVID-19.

For the CDR3, the sequence is CASCRDRGQDTQYF. The nucleotide sequence is given as TGTGCCAGCTGCCGGGACAGGGGGCAGGATACGCAGTATTTT. The receptor chain draws on TRBV6-5 and TRBJ2-3; 12 middle bases align to TRBD1. From V the trimming removes 8 bases and from J it removes 6 bases, while the gene matches leave 6 bases of the junction unaccounted for. The CDR3, from cysteine to phenylalanine, totals 14 residues. CDR3 DNA is the only sequence kept; it has 42 bases, read in frame from the first base. Based on the germline V gene, the CDR1 and CDR2 sequences are MNHEY and SVGAGI.